Listed below are T cell receptor beta chains from one sample, sequenced in a study of T-cell memory formation after mild COVID-19. TCRdb re-called the 5' RACE reads with MiXCR, one entry per CDR3 protein. The profile shows roughly 350,000 distinct CDR3 sequences, 21% of them singletons. The specimen was PBMCs or a T cell subset sorted from them (not recorded which). These receptors were taken from an adult woman who had mild COVID-19 (a few samples of this study predate the infection). Cell type and time point are not known. Both conserved end residues are part of each CDR3. Fields, in order: V gene, D gene, J gene, clone size, CDR3 protein, CDR3 DNA. A D gene is named only where the DNA matches it firmly. The listing skips clone size in some rows; elsewhere it reads once, few, many or a size class.

>TRBV6-5|-|TRBJ1-2|once
CASTSLVGGNYGYTF
TGTGCCAGCACTTCGTTGGTAGGGGGTAACTATGGCTACACCTTC
>TRBV12-3/TRBV12-4|TRBD1|TRBJ2-5|few
CASSFLSNRGRETQYF
TGTGCCAGCAGTTTTTTATCCAACAGGGGCCGGGAGACCCAGTACTTC
>TRBV7-2|TRBD1|TRBJ1-1|-
CASSHRGRNTEAFF
TGTGCCAGCAGCCACAGGGGTAGGAACACTGAAGCTTTCTTT
>TRBV6-5|-|TRBJ2-7|-
CASSYGSGQYF
TGTGCCAGCAGTTACGGGAGTGGGCAGTACTTC
>TRBV7-9|TRBD1|TRBJ1-1|-
CASRWDRGPGTEAFF
TGTGCCAGCAGATGGGACAGGGGGCCGGGCACTGAAGCTTTCTTT
>TRBV12-3/TRBV12-4|-|TRBJ2-5|few
CASSQGEETQYF
TGTGCCAGCAGCCAAGGGGAAGAGACCCAGTACTTC
>TRBV12-3/TRBV12-4|TRBD1|TRBJ2-7|-
CASSADRGQGYEQYF
TGTGCCAGCAGTGCAGACAGGGGGCAAGGGTACGAGCAGTACTTC
>TRBV12-3/TRBV12-4|TRBD1|TRBJ1-2|-
CASSRVAGGDGYTF
TGTGCCAGCAGCCGCGTCGCAGGGGGCGATGGCTACACCTTC
>TRBV5-1|TRBD1|TRBJ1-2|few
CASSLEARAGGSGYTF
TGCGCCAGCAGCTTGGAGGCCCGAGCAGGGGGCTCTGGCTACACCTTC
>TRBV11-2|-|TRBJ2-3|-
CASSLDFWTNPSTDTQYF
TGTGCCAGCAGCTTAGATTTCTGGACAAACCCTAGCACAGATACGCAGTATTTT
>TRBV5-1|TRBD1|TRBJ1-1|-
CASSLRGRTNTEAFF
TGCGCCAGCAGCTTGAGGGGGCGCACGAACACTGAAGCTTTCTTT
>TRBV7-7|TRBD2|TRBJ2-7|few
CANGAGASGGRYEQYF
TGTGCCAATGGGGCCGGAGCTAGCGGGGGGCGATACGAGCAGTACTTC
>TRBV5-1|TRBD2|TRBJ2-3|once
CASSLRTSGGLTDTQYF
TGCGCCAGCAGCTTAAGAACTAGCGGGGGGCTCACAGATACGCAGTATTTT
>TRBV7-9|-|TRBJ2-7|many
CASSLVHESYEQYF
TGTGCCAGCAGCTTAGTCCATGAATCCTACGAGCAGTACTTC
>TRBV30|-|TRBJ2-3|few
CAWSAVATTDTQYF
TGTGCCTGGAGTGCGGTGGCCACCACAGATACGCAGTATTTT
>TRBV4-1|-|TRBJ2-1|-
CASSQGGVTYNEQFF
TGCGCCAGCAGCCAGGGCGGTGTTACCTACAATGAGCAGTTCTTC
>TRBV13|-|TRBJ1-1|few
CASSSPRGGARTEAFF
TGTGCCAGCAGCTCGCCCCGGGGGGGGGCGCGGACTGAAGCTTTCTTT
>TRBV30|-|TRBJ2-3|few
CAWSLVEYNTQYF
TGTGCCTGGAGCCTAGTGGAGTACAATACGCAGTATTTT
>TRBV6-5|TRBD1|TRBJ2-5|few
CASKTYGTEETQYF
TGTGCCAGCAAAACTTACGGGACAGAAGAGACCCAGTACTTC
>TRBV24-1|TRBD1|TRBJ2-7|few
CASGGDRATYEQYF
TGTGCGTCCGGAGGGGACAGGGCAACCTACGAGCAGTACTTC
>TRBV6-2/TRBV6-3|-|TRBJ2-1|-
CASSYWAGTGDNEQFF
TGTGCCAGCAGTTACTGGGCCGGGACTGGCGACAATGAGCAGTTCTTC
>TRBV5-1|TRBD1|TRBJ1-4|few
CASNPGGTNEKLFF
TGCGCCAGCAACCCAGGGGGGACTAATGAAAAACTGTTTTTT
>TRBV24-1|TRBD1|TRBJ2-3|-
CAIGTGNTDTQYF
TGTGCCATCGGGACAGGAAACACAGATACGCAGTATTTT
>TRBV6-6|-|TRBJ2-3|few
CASSYDGTDTQYF
TGTGCCAGCAGTTACGACGGCACAGATACGCAGTATTTT
>TRBV7-9|TRBD2|TRBJ2-1|few
CASSYGLAAYNEQFF
TGTGCCAGCAGCTACGGACTAGCGGCCTACAATGAGCAGTTCTTC
>TRBV7-6|TRBD1|TRBJ2-7|-
CASSPSGTGSHEQYF
TGTGCCAGCAGCCCGTCCGGGACAGGGTCCCACGAGCAGTACTTC
>TRBV7-8|-|TRBJ1-1|-
CASSPEGLWIAEAFF
TGTGCCAGCAGCCCCGAGGGATTATGGATCGCTGAAGCTTTCTTT
>TRBV6-1|-|TRBJ1-6|few
CASSPGRTEDLHF
TGTGCCAGCAGCCCCGGACGGACCGAGGACCTCCACTTT
>TRBV7-3|-|TRBJ2-1|-
CASSLTNGAYNEQFF
TGTGCCAGCAGCTTAACCAACGGGGCCTACAATGAGCAGTTCTTC
>TRBV5-4|-|TRBJ2-1|few
CASSLVLESYNEQFF
TGTGCCAGCAGCTTGGTACTAGAGTCCTACAATGAGCAGTTCTTC
>TRBV5-1|TRBD1|TRBJ1-2|-
CASSFKAGTENGYTF
TGCGCCAGCAGCTTTAAGGCCGGGACAGAAAATGGCTACACCTTC
>TRBV9|-|TRBJ2-1|-
CASSVEGMGVSYNEQFF
TGTGCCAGCAGCGTAGAGGGGATGGGAGTCTCCTACAATGAGCAGTTCTTC
>TRBV4-1|-|TRBJ1-3|-
CASSPLGAGDTIYF
TGCGCCAGCAGCCCCCTCGGGGCTGGGGACACCATATATTTT
>TRBV5-1|-|TRBJ2-5|-
CASSLAKTSSSKTQYF
TGCGCCAGCAGCTTGGCGAAGACTAGTAGCTCGAAGACCCAGTACTTC
>TRBV24-1|-|TRBJ2-1|many
CATSDRTGHANNEQFF
TGTGCCACCAGTGATCGAACGGGACACGCCAACAATGAGCAGTTCTTC
>TRBV11-2|-|TRBJ2-5|-
CASSIPPRSGVRETQYF
TGTGCCAGCAGCATCCCCCCTCGATCCGGGGTGAGGGAGACCCAGTACTTC
>TRBV4-1|-|TRBJ2-7|few
CASSQLDYPNLYEQYF
TGCGCCAGCAGCCAACTCGACTACCCCAACCTATACGAGCAGTACTTC
>TRBV5-1|TRBD2|TRBJ2-1|-
CASSLSSGGLNEQFF
TGCGCCAGCAGCTTGAGTAGCGGGGGTTTAAATGAGCAGTTCTTC
>TRBV7-9|-|TRBJ2-1|few
CASSSPPAWEQFF
TGTGCCAGCAGCTCGCCGCCAGCGTGGGAGCAGTTCTTC
>TRBV15|TRBD2|TRBJ2-7|few
CATSAGTSGGYEQYF
TGTGCCACCAGCGCCGGGACTAGCGGGGGCTACGAGCAGTACTTC
>TRBV20-1|TRBD2|TRBJ2-5|many
CSARGGGLETQYF
TGCAGTGCTAGAGGGGGAGGGTTGGAGACCCAGTACTTC
>TRBV18|-|TRBJ2-5|few
CASSLGQEETQYF
TGTGCCAGCTCACTTGGACAAGAAGAGACCCAGTACTTC
>TRBV5-1|-|TRBJ2-1|few
CASSPPGEGPGFF
TGCGCCAGCAGCCCGCCCGGTGAGGGTCCGGGGTTCTTC
>TRBV18|TRBD1|TRBJ2-3|many
CASSPPVGTGTDTQYF
TGTGCCAGCTCACCTCCGGTAGGGACAGGCACAGATACGCAGTATTTT
>TRBV15|-|TRBJ2-7|few
CATSRDLTYEQYF
TGTGCCACCAGCAGAGACTTGACCTACGAGCAGTACTTC
>TRBV15|-|TRBJ1-1|few
CATSRTSGQRNTEAFF
TGTGCCACCAGCAGGACTTCCGGACAGAGGAACACTGAAGCTTTCTTT
>TRBV4-3|-|TRBJ2-3|many
CASSQDIGAFPDTQYF
TGCGCCAGCAGCCAAGATATAGGAGCTTTCCCAGATACGCAGTATTTT
>TRBV7-2|-|TRBJ2-7|many
CASSSQGGYEQYF
TGTGCCAGCAGCTCCCAGGGAGGCTACGAGCAGTACTTC
>TRBV12-3/TRBV12-4|-|TRBJ1-2|few
CASSFSGSNYGYTF
TGTGCCAGCAGTTTTTCTGGTTCTAACTATGGCTACACCTTC
>TRBV19|TRBD2|TRBJ2-3|-
CASSIGGLAGTDTQYF
TGTGCCAGTAGTATAGGGGGACTAGCGGGAACAGATACGCAGTATTTT
>TRBV29-1|TRBD1|TRBJ2-7|once
CSVGGQAFSSYEQYF
TGCAGCGTTGGCGGACAGGCCTTTAGCTCCTACGAGCAGTACTTC
>TRBV12-3/TRBV12-4|-|TRBJ2-7|-
CASSSDSMSYEQYF
TGTGCCAGCAGTTCAGATAGCATGAGTTACGAGCAGTACTTC
>TRBV29-1|-|TRBJ2-3|few
CSATGGASTDTQYF
TGCAGCGCAACAGGGGGGGCTAGCACAGATACGCAGTATTTT
>TRBV6-2/TRBV6-3|-|TRBJ1-1|once
CASSYRTTLSPAFF
TGTGCCAGCAGTTACAGGACAACTCTATCACCGGCTTTCTTT
>TRBV5-1|-|TRBJ2-1|few
CASSLFVRGSSYNEQFF
TGCGCCAGCAGCTTGTTTGTTCGGGGAAGCTCCTACAATGAGCAGTTCTTC
>TRBV5-6|TRBD1|TRBJ2-6|-
CASSLAWDRGPISGANVLTF
TGTGCCAGCAGCTTGGCTTGGGACAGGGGGCCCATCTCTGGGGCCAACGTCCTGACTTTC
>TRBV6-5|-|TRBJ1-1|-
CASSPGWANTEAFF
TGTGCCAGCAGTCCCGGGTGGGCCAACACTGAAGCTTTCTTT
>TRBV20-1|TRBD1|TRBJ1-1|many
CSALEGGTGNTEAFF
TGCAGTGCTTTAGAAGGGGGCACTGGGAACACTGAAGCTTTCTTT